The text below deals with one T cell receptor beta chain. These data originate in a study of Ad26.COV2.S vaccination and SARS-CoV-2 variants. Study summary: Participants got Ad26.COV2.S intramuscularly, once or twice 56 days apart.

Germline CDR1 SGDLS, CDR2 YYNGEE. The CDR3 length is 16 residues. Trimming took 4 bases from V and 2 from J, leaving 17 bases between them. Treatment here: over 15 received Ad26.COV2.S at low or high dose, single or two shots; about 5 received placebo; per-sample allocation not given. After the first vaccine or placebo injection, samples were drawn on day 63. Generated by immunoSEQ multiplex PCR, the TCRdb table keeps only in-frame clones and is missing some. The top ten hold about 1.5% of the sample, which has about 680,000 clones, around 90% seen once. The sample in question was peripheral blood, obtained in a trial of Ad26.COV2.S vaccine versus placebo. The sequence was obtained from a person between 18 and 65 years old who received the Ad26.COV2.S COVID-19 vaccine or a placebo. The chain combines TRBV9 with TRBJ2-3; D could derive from TRBD1 or TRBD2 (6 bases each). CDR3 sequence: CASSHGLGGITDTQYF. DNA of the CDR3: TGTGCCAGCAGCCACGGGCTGGGGGGCATCACAGATACGCAGTATTTT.